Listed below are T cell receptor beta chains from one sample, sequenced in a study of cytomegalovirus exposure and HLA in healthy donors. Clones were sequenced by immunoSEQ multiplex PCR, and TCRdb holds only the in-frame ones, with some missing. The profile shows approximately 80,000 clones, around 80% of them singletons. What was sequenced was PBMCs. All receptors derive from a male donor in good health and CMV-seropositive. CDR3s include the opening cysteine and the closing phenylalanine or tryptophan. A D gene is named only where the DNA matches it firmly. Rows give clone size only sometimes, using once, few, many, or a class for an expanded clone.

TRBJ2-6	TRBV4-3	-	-	TGCGCCAGCAGCCCCAAACTAGGCCCACCCGGTTACTCTGGGGCCAACGTCCTGACTTTC	CASSPKLGPPGYSGANVLTF
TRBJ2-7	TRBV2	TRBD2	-	TGTGCCAGCTCGCCGACTAGCGGGGGAACCTACGAGCAGTACTTC	CASSPTSGGTYEQYF
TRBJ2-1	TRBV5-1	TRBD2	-	TGCGCCAGCAGCTTACTAGCGGGAAACTACAATGAGCAGTTCTTC	CASSLLAGNYNEQFF
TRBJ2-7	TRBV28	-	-	TGTGCCAGCAGTTCACATTGGACAGCCTCTTCCTACGAGCAGTACTTC	CASSSHWTASSYEQYF
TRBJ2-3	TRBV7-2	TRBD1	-	TGTGCCAGCAGCTCCCGCCGGGACAGGTCCCCAGATACGCAGTATTTT	CASSSRRDRSPDTQYF
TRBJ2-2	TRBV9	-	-	TGTGCCAGCAGCGGGACACCGAACACCGGGGAGCTGTTTTTT	CASSGTPNTGELFF
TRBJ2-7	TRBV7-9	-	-	TGTGCCAGCAGAGATGGTCGCCTGACAAACTCCTACGAGCAGTACTTC	CASRDGRLTNSYEQYF
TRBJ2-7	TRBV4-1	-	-	TGCGCCAGCAGCCAAGACTCGACAGGCAGATACTACGAGCAGTACTTC	CASSQDSTGRYYEQYF
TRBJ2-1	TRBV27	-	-	TGTGCCAGCAGTTTATCGGGAGGCACCTACAATGAGCAGTTCTTC	CASSLSGGTYNEQFF
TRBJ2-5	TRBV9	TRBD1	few	TGTGCCAGCAGCCTGAGCCAGGGGGCGCCACAAGAGACCCAGTACTTC	CASSLSQGAPQETQYF
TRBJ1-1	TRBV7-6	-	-	TGTGCCAGCAGGAACAGGGTACGGGATGAAGCTTTCTTT	CASRNRVRDEAFF
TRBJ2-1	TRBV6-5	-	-	TGTGCCAGCAGGCCCCCTGCAGGGTACAATGAGCAGTTCTTC	CASRPPAGYNEQFF
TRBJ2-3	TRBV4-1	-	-	TGCGCCAGCAGCCAGGCCTCGACTAGGTCCCGCACAGATACGCAGTATTTT	CASSQASTRSRTDTQYF
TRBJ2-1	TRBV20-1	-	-	TGCAGTGCGTTCCTTGCGGAGCAGTTCTTC	CSAFLAEQFF
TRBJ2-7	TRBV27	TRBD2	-	TGTGCCAGCAGTCTAGCGGGGTCCTACGAGCAGTACTTC	CASSLAGSYEQYF
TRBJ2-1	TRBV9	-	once	TGTGCCAGCAGCGTAGATCCGAAGAGCTCCTACAATGAGCAGTTCTTC	CASSVDPKSSYNEQFF
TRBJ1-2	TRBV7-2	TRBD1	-	TGTGCCAGCAGCTCGACCACAGGGGGCAGCTATGGCTACACCTTC	CASSSTTGGSYGYTF
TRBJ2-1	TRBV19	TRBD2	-	TGTGCCAGTACACTAGCGGGTAGGGGTGAGCAGTTCTTC	CASTLAGRGEQFF
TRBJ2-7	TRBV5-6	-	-	TGTGCCAGCAGCTTAGCAACGGGACACCTCTACGAGCAGTACTTC	CASSLATGHLYEQYF
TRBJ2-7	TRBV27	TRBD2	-	TGTGCCAGCAGTTTATTTAGCGGGAGTAGGTACGAGCAGTACTTC	CASSLFSGSRYEQYF
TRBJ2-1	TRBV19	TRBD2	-	TGTGCCACCTCGGGAGGCAATGAGCAGTTCTTC	CATSGGNEQFF
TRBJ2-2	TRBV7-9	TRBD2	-	TGTGCCAGCACCGTGGCGGCTAGCGGGAACACCGGGGAGCTGTTTTTT	CASTVAASGNTGELFF
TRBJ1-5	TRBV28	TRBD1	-	TGTGCCAGCAGCTCCAGCAGGACAGGGGGCCTTCAGCCCCAGCATTTT	CASSSSRTGGLQPQHF
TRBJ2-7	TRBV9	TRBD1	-	TGTGCCAGCAGCAACGTCGGGACAGGGGGATTCTACGAGCAGTACTTC	CASSNVGTGGFYEQYF
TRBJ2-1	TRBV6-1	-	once	TGTGCCAGCAGAGTGCAGGGGAGCTCCTACAATGAGCAGTTCTTC	CASRVQGSSYNEQFF
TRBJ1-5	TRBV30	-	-	TGTGCCTGGAGTGCAAGTACCGGTCAGCCCCAGCATTTT	CAWSASTGQPQHF
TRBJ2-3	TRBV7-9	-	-	TGTGCCAGCAGCTCCGGCGACTGGAGCACAGATACGCAGTATTTT	CASSSGDWSTDTQYF
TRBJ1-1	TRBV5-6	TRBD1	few	TGTGCCAGCAGCTTTTGGGACAGGGGGAATGGTGTTGAAGCTTTCTTT	CASSFWDRGNGVEAFF
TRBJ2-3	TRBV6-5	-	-	TGTGCCAGCAGTTCAAAACTGGCAGATACGCAGTATTTT	CASSSKLADTQYF
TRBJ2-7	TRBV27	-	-	TGTGCCACCTGTTGGGGGCTCATGACCTACGAGCAGTACTTC	CATCWGLMTYEQYF
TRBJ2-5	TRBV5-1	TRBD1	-	TGCGCCAGCAGCTTGACGGGGACAGGGGGAGAGACCCAGTACTTC	CASSLTGTGGETQYF
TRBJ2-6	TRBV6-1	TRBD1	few	TGTGCCGGGACAGGGGGGGGCTCTGGGGCCAACGTCCTGACTTTC	CAGTGGGSGANVLTF
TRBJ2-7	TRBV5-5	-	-	TGTGCCAGCAGCCGCCCGAGGGACGAGCAGTACTTC	CASSRPRDEQYF
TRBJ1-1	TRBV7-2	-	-	TGTGCCAGCAGCTTAGCTAGCTACACTGAAGCTTTCTTT	CASSLASYTEAFF
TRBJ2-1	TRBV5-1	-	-	TGCGCCAGCAGCACCAGCGGCAATGAGCAGTTCTTC	CASSTSGNEQFF
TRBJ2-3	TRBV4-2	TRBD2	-	TGTGCCAGCAGCCAGAGTGGCAGCGGGATAATCACAGATACGCAGTATTTT	CASSQSGSGIITDTQYF
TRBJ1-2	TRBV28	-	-	TGTGCCAGCAGTCTGGTGGGGGGGCGGGGCCTCTATGGCTACACCTTC	CASSLVGGRGLYGYTF
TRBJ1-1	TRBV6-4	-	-	TGTGCCAGCAGTATATTAGCTAACACTGAAGCTTTCTTT	CASSILANTEAFF
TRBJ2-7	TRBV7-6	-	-	TGTGCCAGCGGCCCCCTTAGCGTAAGCTCCTACGAGCAGTACTTC	CASGPLSVSSYEQYF
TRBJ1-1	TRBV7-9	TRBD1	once	TGTGCCAGCAGCGGACAGGGGAGTGCCACTGAAGCTTTCTTT	CASSGQGSATEAFF
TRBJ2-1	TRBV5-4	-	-	TGTGCCAGCAGCTTAGGGGCCCCCAACTACAATGAGCAGTTCTTC	CASSLGAPNYNEQFF
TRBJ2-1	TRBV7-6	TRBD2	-	TGTGCCAGCAGCCGATCCTCGCTAGCGGGAGGGCCCGGGAATAATGAGCAGTTCTTC	CASSRSSLAGGPGNNEQFF
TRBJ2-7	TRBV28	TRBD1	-	TGTGCCAGCAGTCTTCCGGGACAGGGTTTCAACGAGCAGTACTTC	CASSLPGQGFNEQYF
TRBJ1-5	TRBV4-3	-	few	TGCGCCAGCAGCCAAGAAGCAGGTAGCAATCAGCCCCAGCATTTT	CASSQEAGSNQPQHF
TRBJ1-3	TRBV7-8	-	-	TGTGCCAGCAGCTTAAATTCTAGGCGAAACACCATATATTTT	CASSLNSRRNTIYF
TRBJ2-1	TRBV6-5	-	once	TGTGCCAGCAGTTTCGAGAATGAGCAGTTCTTC	CASSFENEQFF
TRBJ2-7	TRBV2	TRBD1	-	TGTGCCAGCAGTGACTCAGGGGGCAAGTTTGAGTACTTC	CASSDSGGKFEYF
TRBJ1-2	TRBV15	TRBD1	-	TGTGCCACCAGCAGAGTCCCCGGGACAGGGCATGGCTACACCTTC	CATSRVPGTGHGYTF
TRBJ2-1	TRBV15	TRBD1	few	TGTGCCACCAGCCTCGACAGGGGTCGGTACAATGAGCAGTTCTTC	CATSLDRGRYNEQFF
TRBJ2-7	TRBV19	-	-	TGTGCCAGTAGTATGCTGGCCAACTACGAGCAGTACTTC	CASSMLANYEQYF
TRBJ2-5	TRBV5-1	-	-	TGCGCCAGCAGCTTGTCAGGGGACCAGACCCAGTACTTC	CASSLSGDQTQYF
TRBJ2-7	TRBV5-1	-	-	TGCGCCAGCAGCGACCGGGACACAGCCTACGAGCAGTACTTC	CASSDRDTAYEQYF
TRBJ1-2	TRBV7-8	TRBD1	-	TGTGCCAGCAGCTCACCGGGACAGGGGAGGTCTGGCTACACCTTC	CASSSPGQGRSGYTF
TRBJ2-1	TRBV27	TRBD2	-	TGTGCCAGCACGGGCGGGAGTATCGGAAATGAGCAGTTCTTC	CASTGGSIGNEQFF
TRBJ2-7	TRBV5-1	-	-	TGCGCCAGCAGCTTGACAGAACGCTCCTACGAGCAGTACTTC	CASSLTERSYEQYF